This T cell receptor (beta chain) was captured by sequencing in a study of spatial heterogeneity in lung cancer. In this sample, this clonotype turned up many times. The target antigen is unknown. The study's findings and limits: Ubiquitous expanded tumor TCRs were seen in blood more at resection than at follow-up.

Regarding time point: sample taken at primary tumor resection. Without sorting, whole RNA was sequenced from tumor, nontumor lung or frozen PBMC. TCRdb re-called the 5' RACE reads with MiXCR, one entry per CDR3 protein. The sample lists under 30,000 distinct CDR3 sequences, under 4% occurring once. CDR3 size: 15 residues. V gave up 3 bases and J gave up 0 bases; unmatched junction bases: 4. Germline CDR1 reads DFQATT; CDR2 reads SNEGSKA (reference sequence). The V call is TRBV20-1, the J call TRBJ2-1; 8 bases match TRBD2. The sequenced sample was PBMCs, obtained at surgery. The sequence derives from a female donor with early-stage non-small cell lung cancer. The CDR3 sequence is CSARTSEHSYNEQFF. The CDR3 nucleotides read TGCAGTGCTAGGACTAGCGAGCACTCCTACAATGAGCAGTTCTTC.